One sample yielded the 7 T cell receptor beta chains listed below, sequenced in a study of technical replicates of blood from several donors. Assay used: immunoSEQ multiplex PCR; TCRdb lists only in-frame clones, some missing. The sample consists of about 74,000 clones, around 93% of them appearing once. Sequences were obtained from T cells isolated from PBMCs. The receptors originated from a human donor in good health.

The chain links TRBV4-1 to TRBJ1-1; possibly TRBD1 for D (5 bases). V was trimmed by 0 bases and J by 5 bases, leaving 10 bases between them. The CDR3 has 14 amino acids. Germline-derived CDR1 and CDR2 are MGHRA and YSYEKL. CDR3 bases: TGCGCCAGCAGCCAAGATCCCAGGGTTACTGAAGCTTTCTTT. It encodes CASSQDPRVTEAFF.

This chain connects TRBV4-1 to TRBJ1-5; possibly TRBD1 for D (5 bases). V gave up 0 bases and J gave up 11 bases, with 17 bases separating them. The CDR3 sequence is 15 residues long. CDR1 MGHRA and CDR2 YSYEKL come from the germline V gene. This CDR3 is CASSQEQDNRDSQHF. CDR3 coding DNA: TGCGCCAGCAGCCAAGAGCAGGACAATAGGGACTCCCAGCATTTT.

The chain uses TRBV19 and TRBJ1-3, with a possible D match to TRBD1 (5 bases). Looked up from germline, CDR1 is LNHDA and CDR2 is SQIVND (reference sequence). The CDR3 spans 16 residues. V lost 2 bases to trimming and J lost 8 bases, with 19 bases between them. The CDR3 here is CASSIKGPNRGDTIYF. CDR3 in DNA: TGTGCCAGTAGTATAAAGGGACCAAACCGGGGGGACACCATATATTTT.

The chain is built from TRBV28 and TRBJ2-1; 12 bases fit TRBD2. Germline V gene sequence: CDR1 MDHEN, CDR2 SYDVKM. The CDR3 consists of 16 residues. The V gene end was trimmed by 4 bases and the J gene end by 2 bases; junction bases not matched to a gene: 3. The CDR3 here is CASSSPSGRAYNEQFF. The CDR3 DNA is TGTGCCAGCAGTTCCCCTAGCGGGAGGGCCTACAATGAGCAGTTCTTC.

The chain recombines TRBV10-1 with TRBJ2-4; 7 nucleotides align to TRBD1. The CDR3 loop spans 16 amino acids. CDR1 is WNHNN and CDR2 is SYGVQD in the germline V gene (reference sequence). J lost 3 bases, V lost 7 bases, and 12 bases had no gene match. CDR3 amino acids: CASKTTRGKVKNIQYF. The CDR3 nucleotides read TGCGCCAGCAAGACTACCAGGGGGAAGGTCAAAAACATTCAGTACTTC.

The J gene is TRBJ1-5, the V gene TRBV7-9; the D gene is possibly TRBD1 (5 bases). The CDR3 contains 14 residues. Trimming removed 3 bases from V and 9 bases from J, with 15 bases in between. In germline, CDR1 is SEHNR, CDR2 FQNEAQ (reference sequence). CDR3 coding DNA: TGTGCCAGCAGCTTTGGGCCAGGGCATTTGCCCCAGCATTTT. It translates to CASSFGPGHLPQHF.

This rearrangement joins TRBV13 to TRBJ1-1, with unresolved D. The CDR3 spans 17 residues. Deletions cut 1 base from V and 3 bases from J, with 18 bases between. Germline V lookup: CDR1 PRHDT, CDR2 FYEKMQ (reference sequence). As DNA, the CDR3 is TGTGCCAGCAGCTTAGAACGGGAATTTGTTTTTGACACTGAAGCTTTCTTT. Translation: CASSLEREFVFDTEAFF. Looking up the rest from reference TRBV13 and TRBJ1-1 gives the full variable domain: AAGVIQSPRHLIKEKRETATLKCYPIPRHDTVYWYQQGPGQDPQFLISFYEKMQSDKGSIPDRFSAQQFSDYHSELNMSSLELGDSALYFCASSLEREFVFDTEAFFGQGTRLTVV.